A selection of T cell receptor beta chains follows, all from one sample in a study of OX40 agonist ivuxolimab in advanced cancers. Some clones are missing from TCRdb's copy, which holds only in-frame ones; the method was immunoSEQ multiplex PCR. The sample includes approximately 80,000 clones, around 91% of them seen just once. The sample was CD4+ or CD8+ T cells sorted from blood, taken in a trial of the OX40 agonist ivuxolimab. The origin of the receptors is an adult with an advanced solid tumor such as melanoma, head and neck, liver or kidney cancer. CDR3s include the opening cysteine and the closing phenylalanine or tryptophan. Fields, in order: D gene, clone size, V gene, J gene, CDR3 DNA, CDR3 protein. A D gene is named only where the DNA matches it firmly. Not every row has a clone size; where given, it reads once, few, many or a size class.

d_gene: TRBD2; abundance: once; v_gene: TRBV28; j_gene: TRBJ2-7; CDR3nt: TGTGCCAGCAGTCTTACTAGCGGGGGCCTCTTCTTGCAGTACTTC; CDR3aa: CASSLTSGGLFLQYF
d_gene: NA; abundance: once; v_gene: TRBV18; j_gene: TRBJ1-3; CDR3nt: TGTGCCAGCTCACCACGGCAGGCCCGCTCTGGAAACACCATATATTTT; CDR3aa: CASSPRQARSGNTIYF
d_gene: NA; abundance: NA; v_gene: TRBV18; j_gene: TRBJ1-3; CDR3nt: TGTGCCAGCTCACCACGGCAGGGCGGGGACACCATATATTTT; CDR3aa: CASSPRQGGDTIYF
d_gene: NA; abundance: NA; v_gene: TRBV5-8; j_gene: TRBJ1-1; CDR3nt: TGTGCCAGCAGCCGCCGGGAGGGTTGGAACACTGAAGCTTTCTTT; CDR3aa: CASSRREGWNTEAFF
d_gene: TRBD2; abundance: once; v_gene: TRBV9; j_gene: TRBJ2-3; CDR3nt: TGTGCCAGCAGCGTAGCGGCGGGGGGGCGTGAAGATACGCAGTATTTT; CDR3aa: CASSVAAGGREDTQYF
d_gene: NA; abundance: NA; v_gene: TRBV6-1; j_gene: TRBJ2-3; CDR3nt: TGTGCCAGCAGCTACGGGACGGGTACGCAGTATTTT; CDR3aa: CASSYGTGTQYF
d_gene: NA; abundance: few; v_gene: TRBV18; j_gene: TRBJ1-5; CDR3nt: TGTGCCAGCTCACCAATACAGGGCAATCAGCCCCAGCATTTT; CDR3aa: CASSPIQGNQPQHF
d_gene: NA; abundance: NA; v_gene: TRBV6-6; j_gene: TRBJ2-3; CDR3nt: TGTGCCAGCAGTTACCCGACGGGGGTGGGCACAGATACGCAGTATTTT; CDR3aa: CASSYPTGVGTDTQYF
d_gene: NA; abundance: NA; v_gene: TRBV19; j_gene: TRBJ2-2; CDR3nt: TGTGCCAGTAGTATAGCCACAGGGACCGGGGAGCTGTTTTTT; CDR3aa: CASSIATGTGELFF
d_gene: NA; abundance: NA; v_gene: TRBV9; j_gene: TRBJ1-2; CDR3nt: TGTGCCAGCAGCGTAGGAGAGGGGACTGGCTACACCTTC; CDR3aa: CASSVGEGTGYTF
d_gene: NA; abundance: NA; v_gene: TRBV28; j_gene: TRBJ1-3; CDR3nt: TGTGCCAGCAGTTTGTGGGACTCTGGAAACACCATATATTTT; CDR3aa: CASSLWDSGNTIYF
d_gene: NA; abundance: NA; v_gene: TRBV6-5; j_gene: TRBJ1-2; CDR3nt: TGTGCCAGCAGTTACTCGATGAATCGGAGGGCGGATGGCTACACCTTC; CDR3aa: CASSYSMNRRADGYTF
d_gene: NA; abundance: NA; v_gene: TRBV5-5; j_gene: TRBJ1-5; CDR3nt: TGTGCCAGCAGCTTTTCCGGGGATAGCAATCAGCCCCAGCATTTT; CDR3aa: CASSFSGDSNQPQHF